This T cell receptor beta chain was identified in a study of T cell responses to AZD1222 COVID-19 vaccine listed by TCRdb under 2021. Regarding the research as a whole: AZD1222 recipients whose second dose came at about 4 weeks and those whose second dose came at about 12 weeks were combined into one group, since spike-specific TCR depth and breadth did not differ between the two schedules. Trial participants were enrolled into age subgroups of 18-55, 56-69 and 70-plus years, which contained about 150, 28 and 57 TCR-sequenced participants, respectively. A total of under 250 trial participants underwent TCR sequencing, of whom roughly 210 had received two doses of AZD1222 and some 25 had received two doses of the MenACWY control vaccine. General conclusions and limits of the study: In the small 56-69-year group, the increase in depth fell short of significance, most likely because of low power. Reportedly, close to half of the unique spike-specific TCRs recognized epitopes lying outside the regions that are mutated in the B.1.351 and B.1.1.7 variants. Because no day 14 peak-response samples were available, repertoires were characterized only after the peak T cell response. Spike-specific TCR breadth and depth rose significantly after two AZD1222 doses compared with day 0 and with MenACWY recipients. Most participants were white British and females outnumbered males, and the authors suggested that clonal diversity may have been underestimated. CD4 TCRs associated with the vaccine covered the entire spike protein, and the dominant responses were in regions 160-218 and 743-854. Only a handful of AZD1222 recipients were SARS-CoV-2 seropositive at baseline, limiting conclusions about previously exposed vaccinees.

From its cysteine to its phenylalanine, the CDR3 spans 14 amino acids. The only DNA kept is the CDR3, 42 bases in frame from the first base. CDR1 and CDR2, per the germline V gene (reference sequence), are LGHDT and YNNKEL. The germline V and J ends show losses of 1 base and 4 bases respectively, and no gene match explains 1 base of the junction. The CDR3 regions of human TCRbeta chains were analyzed by immunosequencing. The original pipeline was this. TCRs in the repertoires were matched against a reference library of SARS-CoV-2-specific TCRs that had been generated with the MIRA antigen-specificity platform. Breadth was defined as the fraction of unique TCRs that were SARS-CoV-2-associated, and depth was defined as the fraction of total T cells that were SARS-CoV-2-associated. Using the MIRA data, each spike-specific TCR was assigned both to the spike region to which the TCR was reactive and to a CD4 or CD8 class. Log10-transformed breadth and depth values were compared by one-way ANOVA with Sidak's multiple comparisons tests. Sourced from immuneACCESS, this table was stored by TCRdb with only in-frame sequences that have V and J called. A share of the clones is absent; for the studies checked, an unresolved V gene accounts for under half, and the remainder has no known explanation. V, J and clone size are taken as reported in that table, and D and trimming were inferred from the DNA itself. The table for this sample lists about 120,000 clones; about 91% of them were counted only once. The ten largest clones capture 2.8% of the sample.

As concerns this clone: The clone's antigen remains unknown. It has no much larger one-base neighbor in the sample; base qualities were not kept.

The sample's time point label is to be understood as: baseline before first vaccination. The vaccinee samples were drawn from two UK trials, COV001 and COV002, one of which was a single-blind randomized controlled phase 2/3 trial testing AZD1222 (ChAdOx1 nCoV-19) in healthy adults. For TCRbeta chain sequencing, PBMC samples were collected from trial participants at day 0 and at day 28 after the second dose. This clonotype originated in an adult in good health. The chain is assembled from TRBV3-1 (or the pseudogene TRBV3-2) and TRBJ1-1; 9 bases in the junction line up with TRBD1. The sample was peripheral blood, taken on day 0 of AZD1222 vaccination. The CDR3 amino acid sequence is: CASSQGTGVTEAFF. The base sequence is TGTGCCAGCAGCCAAGGGACAGGGGTCACTGAAGCTTTCTTT.